The present T cell receptor beta chain was sequenced within a study of Graves' ophthalmopathy and Graves' hyperthyroidism. Overall study findings and caveats: Sensitivity reached 70.59% and specificity approximately 72% when the model predicted ophthalmopathy progression.

With 0 bases clipped from V and 6 bases from J, the junction kept 3 bases outside the gene matches. There are 13 residues in the CDR3. Germline V CDR1 and CDR2: DFQATT, SNEGSKA (reference sequence). Researchers turned away patients with other autoimmune diseases, uncontrolled infections, pregnancy or lactation. Clinical symptoms, serum thyroxine, TRAb, thyroid ultrasound and orbital computed tomography formed the basis of diagnosis. In the case of this clonotype: Its antigen is undetermined.

Amplified TCR beta CDR3 regions were obtained using RNA transcripts as template. An initial RT-PCR round employing HTBI primers preceded a second-round multiplex PCR. TCRdb ran MiXCR on the multiplex PCR reads and lists one entry per CDR3 protein. The sample gives around 51,000 distinct CDR3 sequences, 50% of which show up once; under 30% is in the top ten. V gene TRBV20-1 combines with J gene TRBJ2-7, with 9 bases matching TRBD1. The receptor was isolated from an adult man with Graves' ophthalmopathy. The sequenced sample was peripheral blood. CDR3 sequence: CSARDSGQGEQYF. CDR3 nucleotides: TGCAGTGCTAGAGATTCGGGACAGGGCGAGCAGTACTTC.